Presented here are 30 T cell receptor beta chains from one specimen sequenced in a study of T cells after yellow fever vaccination. TCRdb fed the 5' RACE reads into MiXCR, producing one record per CDR3 protein. The sample gives 200,000 or so distinct CDR3 sequences, roughly 6.3% of which show up once; 1% to 1.2% is in the top ten. Sample: CD4+ T cells sorted from PBMCs, taken on the day of the yellow fever booster vaccination. Every receptor here comes from a young man who received the YFV17D yellow fever vaccine.

This clonotype was observed at least ten times. The chain couples TRBV3-1 to TRBJ2-3; 9 bases are shared with TRBD2. CDR3 length: 15 amino acids. The V segment lost 3 bases and the J segment 0 bases; nucleotides outside the gene matches: 1. The V gene's germline CDR1 is LGHDT and CDR2 YNNKEL (reference sequence). CDR3 protein: CASSHLAGSTDTQYF. The CDR3 nucleotides read TGTGCCAGCAGCCACCTAGCGGGAAGCACAGATACGCAGTATTTT.

This clonotype was counted only a few times. The J gene is TRBJ1-3, the V gene TRBV12-3 or TRBV12-4; TRBD1 is a possible D gene (6 bases). V gave up 7 bases and J gave up 0 bases, with 13 bases separating them. This CDR3 comprises 15 residues. The DNA of the CDR3 is TGTGCCAGCAACCAAGGAGGGGGCTCTGGAAACACCATATATTTT. Protein product: CASNQGGGSGNTIYF.

Only a few counts were recorded for this clonotype. The chain has TRBV20-1 and TRBJ2-1; 11 nucleotides agree with TRBD2. With V trimmed by 5 bases and J by 5 bases, 8 bases remained unmatched. The CDR3 spans 15 residues. The germline V gene has CDR1 DFQATT and CDR2 SNEGSKA (reference sequence). This CDR3 is CSAVVPGLADNEQFF. CDR3 coding DNA: TGCAGTGCTGTCGTTCCGGGACTAGCGGACAATGAGCAGTTCTTC.

The chain joins TRBV6-1 to TRBJ1-1, with 9 positions matching TRBD1. The trim removed 6 bases at V and 6 bases at J, leaving 8 bases unmatched. CDR1 is MNHNS, CDR2 SASEGT, per germline. The CDR3 is made up of 14 amino acids. The CDR3 DNA is TGTGCCAGCAGAAGCGGACAGGGGATCGCTGAAGCTTTCTTT. Translation gives CASRSGQGIAEAFF.

The genes are TRBV12-3 or TRBV12-4 and TRBJ2-7; D perhaps matches TRBD2 (6 bases). V was clipped by 6 bases and J by 7 bases, with 19 bases between them. The CDR3 loop spans 14 amino acids. The CDR3 sequence: CASRAGGDLGEQYF. For the CDR3, the DNA is TGTGCCAGCAGGGCTGGAGGGGATCTGGGGGAGCAGTACTTC.

The V and J genes are TRBV5-1 and TRBJ2-3; tentatively, D is TRBD2 (6 bases). There are 16 residues in the CDR3. V lost 0 bases, J lost 1 base, and 12 bases lay in between. Germline loops: CDR1 SGHRS, CDR2 YFSETQ. The chain's CDR3 is CASSLDFSGRTDTQYF. The CDR3 DNA sequence: TGCGCCAGCAGCTTGGATTTTAGCGGACGCACAGATACGCAGTATTTT. Together with reference TRBV5-1 and TRBJ2-3, the CDR3 gives the full variable domain: KAGVTQTPRYLIKTRGQQVTLSCSPISGHRSVSWYQQTPGQGLQFLFEYFSETQRNKGNFPGRFSGRQFSNSRSEMNVSTLELGDSALYLCASSLDFSGRTDTQYFGPGTRLTVL.

The table lists this clonotype with many counts. This chain uses TRBV28 with TRBJ2-3; D remains ambiguous. The CDR3 is 17 amino acids. Germline CDR1 MDHEN, CDR2 SYDVKM. For the CDR3, the DNA is TGTGCAAGCGTCCCTCCGGTTTTCAATCACCTAACGGCGAAGCAGTATTTT. It encodes CASVPPVFNHLTAKQYF.

This clonotype was counted many times. The chain combines TRBV5-1 with TRBJ2-5; the D gene is possibly TRBD2 (6 bases). V was trimmed by 0 bases and J by 5 bases, leaving 11 bases between them. Germline V gives CDR1 SGHRS, CDR2 YFSETQ. The CDR3 is 14 amino acids. CDR3: CASSLEGTRETQYF. The CDR3 DNA follows: TGCGCCAGCAGCTTGGAGGGGACTCGGGAGACCCAGTACTTC.

This clonotype was seen at least ten times. The chain carries TRBV6-2 or TRBV6-3 and TRBJ2-7; weak D call: TRBD2 (5 bases). The CDR3 runs 15 residues. Germline V CDR1 and CDR2: MNHEY, SVGEGT. The germline V and J ends were trimmed by 5 bases and 1 base, with 15 bases remaining between them. The CDR3 DNA follows: TGTGCCAGCAGTGGACGGCAGCGGTTTTCCTACGAGCAGTACTTC. Its translation: CASSGRQRFSYEQYF.

The genes are TRBV6-5 and TRBJ2-3, with D maybe TRBD2 (6 bases). The CDR3 length is 14 residues. Trimming cost V 2 bases and J 0 bases, with 6 bases left between them. The germline gives CDR1 MNHEY, CDR2 SVGAGI. The CDR3 reads CASSYAGSTDTQYF. The CDR3 DNA is TGTGCCAGCAGTTACGCGGGAAGCACAGATACGCAGTATTTT.

The chain employs TRBV7-2 and TRBJ2-6; 12 positions agree with TRBD1. The CDR3 has 19 amino acids. Germline loops: CDR1 SGHTA, CDR2 FQGNSA. V shed 0 bases, J shed 3 bases, and the junction held 6 bases outside the gene matches. The CDR3 region is CASSLAPGQGANGANVLTF. DNA of the CDR3: TGTGCCAGCAGCTTAGCCCCGGGACAGGGGGCTAATGGGGCCAACGTCCTGACTTTC.

This clonotype was detected only a few times. The chain uses TRBV10-3 and TRBJ1-5; 8 nucleotides align to TRBD1. V lost 0 bases and J lost 2; bases outside the gene matches: 6. This CDR3 spans 17 amino acids. The V gene's germline CDR1 is ENHRY and CDR2 SYGVKD. The CDR3 is CAISESPTGGGNQPQHF. The CDR3, as DNA: TGTGCCATCAGTGAGTCGCCAACAGGGGGTGGCAATCAGCCCCAGCATTTT.

The DNA of the CDR3 is TGTGCCATCAGAGACGGACAGGGGGTCCGTAGCGAGCAGTACTTC. Translating gives CAIRDGQGVRSEQYF. The chain joins TRBV10-3 to TRBJ2-7; TRBD1 agrees at 10 bases. The germline CDR1 and CDR2 sequences are ENHRY and SYGVKD. The CDR3 extends over 15 amino acids. V lost 6 bases, J lost 6 bases, and 11 bases stayed unmatched.

This clonotype was observed once. The chain joins TRBV6-1 to TRBJ2-7; 11 bases map to TRBD2. This CDR3 contains 16 residues. Germline CDR1 is MNHNS and CDR2 is SASEGT. V lost 6 bases, J lost 7 bases, and 14 bases stayed unmatched. CDR3 nucleotides: TGTGCCAGCAGCCCCGGGGCTAGCGGGAGGTTGGAAGAGCAGTACTTC. It specifies CASSPGASGRLEEQYF.

This clonotype has just a few counts. CDR3 residues: CAWTGDRGYNEQFF. The CDR3 nucleotides are TGTGCCTGGACCGGGGACAGGGGATACAATGAGCAGTTCTTC. The J gene is TRBJ2-1, the V gene TRBV30, with 10 bases identical to TRBD1. The CDR3 extends over 14 amino acids. Germline CDR1 is GTSNPN and CDR2 is SVGIG (reference sequence). V shed 4 bases, J shed 4 bases, and the junction held 4 bases outside the gene matches.

A few counts support this clonotype. This chain uses TRBV19 with TRBJ2-7, with no clear D. The CDR3 spans 12 residues. CDR1 and CDR2 (germline): LNHDA, SQIVND (reference sequence). V gave up 6 bases and J gave up 6 bases, with 12 bases separating them. The CDR3: CASRGISIEQYF. The CDR3 coding sequence is TGTGCCAGTAGGGGGATTTCCATCGAGCAGTACTTC. Together with reference TRBV19 and TRBJ2-7, the CDR3 gives the full variable domain: DGGITQSPKYLFRKEGQNVTLSCEQNLNHDAMYWYRQDPGQGLRLIYYSQIVNDFQKGDIAEGYSVSREKKESFPLTVTSAQKNPTAFYLCASRGISIEQYFGPGTRLTVT.

Only a few counts were recorded for this clonotype. The V gene is TRBV5-1, the J gene TRBJ2-5; maybe TRBD1 (6 bases). V lost 5 bases and J 5 bases, leaving 16 bases between the germline ends. The CDR3 has 14 amino acids. From germline, CDR1 is SGHRS and CDR2 YFSETQ. CDR3 sequence reads: CASRDQQGRETQYF. DNA of the CDR3: TGCGCCAGCAGAGACCAACAGGGTCGGGAGACCCAGTACTTC.

This clonotype was recorded many times. This chain links TRBV5-1 with TRBJ2-2, with 10 bases matching TRBD1. CDR3 length: 15 residues. V dropped 4 bases and J dropped 3; count of bases not matched to a gene: 3. The germline V gene encodes CDR1 SGHRS and CDR2 YFSETQ. The CDR3 sequence: CASSTDRGDTGELFF. CDR3 nucleotides: TGCGCCAGCAGCACGGACAGGGGGGACACCGGGGAGCTGTTTTTT. The variable domain in full, with the rest retrieved from reference TRBV5-1 and TRBJ2-2, is KAGVTQTPRYLIKTRGQQVTLSCSPISGHRSVSWYQQTPGQGLQFLFEYFSETQRNKGNFPGRFSGRQFSNSRSEMNVSTLELGDSALYLCASSTDRGDTGELFFGEGSRLTVL.

The V call is TRBV27, the J call TRBJ2-3, with D hard to call. Trimming removed 3 bases from V and 4 bases from J, with 11 bases in between. In germline, CDR1 is MNHEY, CDR2 SMNVEV (reference sequence). The CDR3 length is 14 residues. The CDR3 protein is CASSLSLVSDTQYF. The DNA of the CDR3 is TGTGCCAGCAGTTTGTCCCTAGTGTCAGATACGCAGTATTTT.

This clonotype was seen many times. The chain couples TRBV5-1 to TRBJ2-5, with D possibly TRBD2 on 5 matching bases. The CDR3 spans 13 residues. Trimming shortened V by 4 bases and J by 4 bases, and 11 bases separated the two germline ends. Germline CDR1 SGHRS, CDR2 YFSETQ. This CDR3 reads CASSPGLRETQYF. The CDR3 DNA reads TGCGCCAGCAGCCCAGGACTGCGAGAGACCCAGTACTTC. Filled out from reference TRBV5-1 and TRBJ2-5, the complete variable domain reads KAGVTQTPRYLIKTRGQQVTLSCSPISGHRSVSWYQQTPGQGLQFLFEYFSETQRNKGNFPGRFSGRQFSNSRSEMNVSTLELGDSALYLCASSPGLRETQYFGPGTRLLVL.

This clonotype has ten or more counts. The CDR3 DNA is TGTGCCAGCAGCATCCGGGACAGGGGTCTAAGTGAGCAGTTCTTC. Translating it yields CASSIRDRGLSEQFF. The chain combines TRBV7-2 with TRBJ2-1; 10 bases fit TRBD1. This CDR3 is built from 15 residues. Germline V gives CDR1 SGHTA, CDR2 FQGNSA. With V trimmed by 5 bases and J by 9 bases, 10 bases remained unmatched. Filled out from reference TRBV7-2 and TRBJ2-1, the complete variable domain reads GAGVSQSPSNKVTEKGKDVELRCDPISGHTALYWYRQSLGQGLEFLIYFQGNSAPDKSGLPSDRFSAERTGGSVSTLTIQRTQQEDSAVYLCASSIRDRGLSEQFFGPGTRLTVL.

This chain links TRBV29-1 with TRBJ2-7; 9 bases match TRBD1. This CDR3 is built from 22 residues. Germline lookup yields CDR1 SQVTM and CDR2 ANQGSEA. V lost 8 bases and J lost 5; bases outside the gene matches: 37. The CDR3 here is CSPWGQGFTSDNSLILRDEQYF. The CDR3 coding sequence is TGCAGCCCGTGGGGACAGGGATTTACGTCCGACAACTCCCTAATCCTCCGTGACGAGCAGTACTTC.

Ten or more counts support this clonotype. V and J are TRBV5-1 and TRBJ2-7; TRBD2 matches at 7 bases. The V and J ends lost 0 bases and 5 bases, in that order; junction bases with no gene match: 8. Germline V gene data show CDR1 as SGHRS and CDR2 as YFSETQ. The length of the CDR3 is 15 residues. For the CDR3, the DNA is TGCGCCAGCAGCTTGGGGGGCGGGAGAGTCAACGAGCAGTACTTC. It yields the protein CASSLGGGRVNEQYF. Complete variable domain (other parts from reference TRBV5-1 and TRBJ2-7): KAGVTQTPRYLIKTRGQQVTLSCSPISGHRSVSWYQQTPGQGLQFLFEYFSETQRNKGNFPGRFSGRQFSNSRSEMNVSTLELGDSALYLCASSLGGGRVNEQYFGPGTRLTVT.

This clonotype was counted once. The chain couples TRBV6-1 to TRBJ2-7, with D tentatively TRBD1 (6 bases). Deletions cut 8 bases from V and 6 bases from J, with 17 bases between. Looked up from germline, CDR1 is MNHNS and CDR2 is SASEGT. The length of the CDR3 is 13 residues. CDR3 in DNA: TGTGCCAGCCGCCCCGAAGGGGGTTTCGAGCAGTACTTC. Translated, it gives CASRPEGGFEQYF.

This clonotype was detected ten times or more. The chain carries TRBV5-6 and TRBJ2-1, with 7 positions matching TRBD1. J was trimmed by 1 base and V by 4 bases; bases with no gene match: 5. CDR3 length: 15 residues. Germline CDR1 is SGHDT and CDR2 is YYEEEE. The CDR3: CASSRTGVSYNEQFF. CDR3 nucleotides: TGTGCCAGCAGCCGAACAGGGGTGTCCTACAATGAGCAGTTCTTC.

This clonotype was counted only a few times. V and J are TRBV7-2 and TRBJ2-3; TRBD2 aligns across 15 bases. This CDR3 has 16 residues. Germline CDR1 SGHTA, CDR2 FQGNSA. With 1 base clipped from V and 14 bases from J, the junction kept 10 bases outside the gene matches. CDR3 sequence: CASSLGGGTSGRLTYF. The CDR3 DNA reads as TGTGCCAGCAGCTTAGGAGGGGGGACTAGCGGGAGGTTGACGTATTTT.

This clonotype was observed a handful of times. The rearrangement links TRBV12-5 to TRBJ2-1; 7 bases line up with TRBD2. From germline, CDR1 is LGHNT and CDR2 FRNRAP. Trimming took 5 bases from V and 5 from J; bases not matched to a gene: 9. The CDR3 has 15 residues. This CDR3 is CASGPPPRGDNEQFF. The CDR3 DNA reads TGTGCTAGTGGTCCTCCCCCCCGGGGGGACAATGAGCAGTTCTTC.

This clonotype was seen ten or more times. The V call is TRBV7-2, the J call TRBJ2-5, with D perhaps assigned TRBD1 or TRBD2 (6 bases each). CDR1 is SGHTA and CDR2 is FQGNSA in the germline V gene. This CDR3 region has 15 residues. Trimming left V 5 bases short and J 5 bases short, with 18 bases between. The CDR3 nucleotides are TGTGCCAGCAGCCCCGACAGGTTGGCGGGGGAGACCCAGTACTTC. This codes for CASSPDRLAGETQYF. The variable domain in full, with the rest retrieved from reference TRBV7-2 and TRBJ2-5, is GAGVSQSPSNKVTEKGKDVELRCDPISGHTALYWYRQSLGQGLEFLIYFQGNSAPDKSGLPSDRFSAERTGGSVSTLTIQRTQQEDSAVYLCASSPDRLAGETQYFGPGTRLLVL.

V and J are TRBV6-5 and TRBJ2-7; D perhaps matches TRBD2 (6 bases). V was shortened by 4 bases and J by 2 bases, with 15 bases between the two germline ends. This CDR3 contains 15 residues. CDR1 is MNHEY, CDR2 SVGAGI, per germline. In DNA form, the CDR3 reads TGTGCCAGCAGTTTCTCGAGCGGGTCAGCCTACGAGCAGTACTTC. The encoded protein is CASSFSSGSAYEQYF.

This sequence joins TRBV19 and TRBJ1-1, with D unresolved. In germline, CDR1 is LNHDA, CDR2 SQIVND (reference sequence). The V end lost 6 bases, the J end lost 0 bases, and 14 bases lay between the germline ends. The CDR3 runs to 15 residues. The CDR3 DNA is TGTGCCAGTAGACCTCAAGTGGCGGTGAACACTGAAGCTTTCTTT. Protein product: CASRPQVAVNTEAFF.